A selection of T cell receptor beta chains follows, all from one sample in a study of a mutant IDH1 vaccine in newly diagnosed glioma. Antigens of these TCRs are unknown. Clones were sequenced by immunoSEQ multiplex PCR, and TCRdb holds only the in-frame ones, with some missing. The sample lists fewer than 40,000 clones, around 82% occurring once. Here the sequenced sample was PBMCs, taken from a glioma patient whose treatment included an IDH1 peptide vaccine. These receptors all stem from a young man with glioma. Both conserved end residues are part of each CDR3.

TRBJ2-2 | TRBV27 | CASRLGRGNTGELFF
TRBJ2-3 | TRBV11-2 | CASSLGRQSTDTQYF
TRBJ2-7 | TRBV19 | CASSIGGYTYEQYF
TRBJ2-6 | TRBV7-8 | CASSFGVTGANVLTF
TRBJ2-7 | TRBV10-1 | CASSEASLGEQYF
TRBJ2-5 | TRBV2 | CASSEVETQYF
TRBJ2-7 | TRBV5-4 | CASSYDGYEQYF
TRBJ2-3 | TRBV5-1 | CASSLASGRADTQYF
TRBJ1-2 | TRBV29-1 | CSVGTGYTF
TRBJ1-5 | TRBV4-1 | CASSQDSGQGRKDQPQHF
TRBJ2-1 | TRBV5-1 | CASSLGLARNEQFF
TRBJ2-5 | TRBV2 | CASRVQETQYF
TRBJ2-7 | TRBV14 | CASSHPDRADEQYF
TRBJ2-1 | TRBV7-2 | CASSPRDREDEQFF
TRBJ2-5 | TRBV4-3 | CASSRLLDEETQYF
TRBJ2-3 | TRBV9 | CASSKSGREDTQYF
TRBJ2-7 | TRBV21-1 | CASWTSGARSSYEQYF
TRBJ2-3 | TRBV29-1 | CSVRLNTDTQYF
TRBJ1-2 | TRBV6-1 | CASSEMWDRGVYGYTF
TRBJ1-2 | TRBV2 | CASRRGTGGIGYTF
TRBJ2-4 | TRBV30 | CAMASGKNIQYF
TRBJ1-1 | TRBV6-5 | CASAEGEETEAFF
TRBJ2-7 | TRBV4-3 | CASSQDWTSGVSYEQYF
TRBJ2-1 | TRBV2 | CASSQTGTSGGGEQFF
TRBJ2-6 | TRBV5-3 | CARSRQSSGANVLTF
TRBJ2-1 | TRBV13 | CASSLGGKWLNEQFF